The sequence of this T cell receptor (beta chain) was determined in a study of T cell responses to AZD1222 COVID-19 vaccine. Findings and limits, study-wide: Spike-wide vaccine-associated CD4 TCRs dominated at 160-218 and 743-854. Donors were mostly white British, more females; clonal diversity possibly underestimated.

For this clone: Antigen specificity is unknown.

Germline V CDR1 and CDR2: SGHVS, FQNEAQ. Trimming pared 3 bases from V and 7 bases from J, leaving 12 bases between. The CDR3 sequence is 13 residues long. The assay was immunoSEQ multiplex PCR, and TCRdb's table has in-frame clones only and misses some. The table lists just over 150,000 clones, 88% of them singletons. The chain combines TRBV7-8 with TRBJ1-2; maybe TRBD1 (6 bases). The sequencing here drew on peripheral blood, taken after recovery from COVID-19. This receptor was taken from an adult who had recovered from COVID-19. The CDR3 DNA follows: TGTGCCAGCAGCTTTGGGGGGGCGGTTGGCTACACCTTC. Its protein product is CASSFGGAVGYTF.